A single T cell receptor (beta chain) is shown here with its context. Sequencing used immunoSEQ multiplex PCR; TCRdb keeps in-frame clones, though not all of them. Among approximately 670,000 clones, around 89% were seen once, and the ten largest hold roughly 0.25%. This record comes from a study of blood T cell repertoires in COVID-19. Across the whole study: The United States, Italy and Spain were the sources of the acute and convalescent COVID-19 samples.

This clonotype originated in a woman aged 18-30 years with acute or convalescent COVID-19. The sequencing sample was made of peripheral blood.

The CDR3 sequence: CASSRLQTYNSPLHF. In nucleotides, the CDR3 is TGTGCCAGCAGTCGCCTCCAAACATATAATTCACCCCTCCACTTT. The genes are TRBV27 and TRBJ1-6, with D unresolved. CDR1 and CDR2 (germline): MNHEY, SMNVEV (reference sequence). V lost 5 bases, J lost 4 bases, and 12 bases lay in between. The CDR3 runs to 15 residues.